A single T cell receptor beta chain is shown here with its context. Its cognate antigen has yet to be identified. One base away there is no much larger clone; base qualities are not given. The data were obtained in a study of T cells in Graves' hyperthyroidism and ophthalmopathy (dated by TCRdb to the late 2010s). About the full investigation: To identify distinguishing TCR V-J signatures, a discovery cohort of about 95 patients was used, comprising 40 to 45 with Graves' ophthalmopathy and some 60 with stable Graves' hyperthyroidism. The study also compared thyroid tissue and blood T-cell repertoires from a handful of Graves' hyperthyroidism patients. Prospective prediction of ophthalmopathy was tested in an independent validation cohort consisting of some 20 hyperthyroidism patients and some 17 patients who later progressed to ophthalmopathy. For training and testing, the 100 or so patients in the discovery cohort were randomly divided in a 7:3 ratio. After sampling, hyperthyroidism patients received methimazole starting at 30 mg daily, and ophthalmopathy patients received high-dose intravenous methylprednisolone. The paper describes TCR Vbeta CDR3 sequencing of 135 peripheral blood samples, made up of about 40 ophthalmopathy patients, 70 to 75 hyperthyroidism patients and about 17 progressor patients. The paper as a whole reports these results and caveats: In cross-validation, a model built on a 13 V-J signature told ophthalmopathy apart from stable hyperthyroidism with 87.88% sensitivity and around 81% specificity, and in testing the same model reached 80%/75%. Sample size was not statistically predetermined, and investigators were not blinded to group allocation. In validation, progression to ophthalmopathy was predicted by the model with around 70% sensitivity and 72.22% specificity, a median of around 6.5 months before onset. Blood samples also contained most of the expanded thyroid clonotypes (frequency above 0.001), which suggests that blood repertoires may reflect thyroid immune responses.

Stable Graves' hyperthyroidism was defined as the absence of progression to ophthalmopathy over 18 months of follow-up. The hyperthyroidism patients were between 18 and 65 years old and newly diagnosed, with a disease duration of less than 2 months. Exclusion was applied to patients with uncontrolled infections, other autoimmune diseases, pregnancy or lactation. Diagnoses relied on clinical symptoms, serum thyroxine and TRAb, thyroid ultrasound and orbital computed tomography. Total RNA was extracted using Trizol reagent, and RNA quality was assessed on an Agilent 2100 Bioanalyzer. The germline V gene encodes CDR1 KGHDR and CDR2 SFDVKD. V gives up 5 bases and J gives up 6 bases, and the segment between their germline ends measures 7 bases. The CDR3 measures 12 amino acids from cysteine to phenylalanine. Left in the record is the CDR3 DNA by itself, 36 bases read in frame from the first base. The TCR beta CDR3 regions were amplified from RNA transcripts. The TCR CDR3 was subjected to a first round of RT-PCR using the HTBI primer set and the Qiagen OneStep RT-PCR kit. The libraries were constructed in a second round of multiplex PCR and then size-selected and purified. Paired-end sequencing of the libraries was performed with 100 bp reads on an Illumina HiSeq2000. In the authors' own workflow: Raw data were processed with SOAPnuke, discarding reads with adapters, uncalled bases, mean Phred below 15, or no exact constant-primer or identifier match. High-quality paired reads were merged with COPE v1.2.5, and unique nucleotide sequences were defined as clonotypes. Clonotypes were aligned to IMGT TRBV, TRBD and TRBJ reference segments using MiTCR v1.1. Only V-J combinations with frequency above 0.0001, covering about 99% of repertoires, were analysed. A TCS score was defined as the ratio of F50 (clonal expansion) to E x V (chaos), with BLOSUM62-based TCRdist applied between CDR3 peptides within each V-J. Welch's t-statistics and random forest reduced approximately 520 V-J features to around 14, which were used in a naive Bayes classifier (R e1071). The Morisita-Horn index was used to measure how similar the thyroid and blood repertoires were. In-frame beta chains were kept once TCRdb had trimmed the public reads at Q25 with fastp and called clones with MiXCR. Every distinct CDR3 protein forms one entry, paired with its most common genes and DNA. These V and J calls are TCRdb output, not the study's own analysis. The sample table contains fewer than 750,000 distinct CDR3 sequences; only one count was recorded for about half of them. Around 7.7% of the sample lies in the top ten.

This clonotype was obtained from a woman aged 18 to 35 with Graves' hyperthyroidism. Recombination joined TRBV24-1 with TRBJ2-1; TRBD1 is perhaps the D gene, given 5 matching bases. Sequenced sample: peripheral blood or thyroid tissue (not recorded which). The nucleotide sequence is TGTGCCACCAGTGTACAGGCCAATGAGCAGTTCTTC. The translation is CATSVQANEQFF.